These 30 T cell receptor beta chains share one sample of origin, sequenced in a study of blood T cell repertoires in COVID-19 (dated by TCRdb to 2020 to 2022). Library construction relied on the immunoSEQ multiplex PCR assay. In TCRdb, the immuneACCESS table is reduced to in-frame sequences with V and J assigned. These tables do not hold every clone; where another copy was compared, an unresolved V gene accounts for under half, and the others remain unexplained. The sample includes tens of thousands of clones, with 75% to 85% observed a single time. Roughly 6.7% of the sample is in the top ten clones. The specimen sequenced was peripheral blood. Receptor source: a man between 60 and 70 years old with acute or convalescent COVID-19.

The table lists this clone with a count of one. The gene calls are TRBV7-9 and TRBJ1-5; TRBD1 matches 8 bases. The J segment lost 5 bases and the V segment lost 4 bases, leaving 7 bases of the junction unmatched. CDR3 length: 15 residues. CDR1 and CDR2 (germline): SEHNR, FQNEAQ (reference sequence). This CDR3 reads CASSSTGETDQPQHF. CDR3 DNA sequence: TGTGCCAGCAGCTCGACAGGGGAAACAGATCAGCCCCAGCATTTT.

The chain employs TRBV6-6 and TRBJ1-5; D is possibly TRBD1 (5 bases). This CDR3 has 16 amino acids. Germline V gives CDR1 MNHNY, CDR2 SVGAGI (reference sequence). The V end was cut by 11 bases, the J end by 0 bases, with 20 bases between. The CDR3 DNA sequence: TGTGCCGCGGCTGGGTTGGGGGGATATAGCAATCAGCCCCAGCATTTT. This gives the protein CAAAGLGGYSNQPQHF.

The chain employs TRBV12-3 or TRBV12-4 and TRBJ2-7; TRBD2 is a possible D gene (6 bases). Trimming stripped 6 bases from V and 2 bases from J, with 11 bases between. This CDR3 region has 13 residues. The CDR3 protein is CASRMGGTYEQYF. In DNA form, the CDR3 reads TGTGCCAGCAGAATGGGGGGAACCTACGAGCAGTACTTC.

V is TRBV11-2 and J is TRBJ1-5, with TRBD1 identical over 7 bases. V shed 5 bases and J 4 bases; nucleotides not matched to a gene: 2. The CDR3 is made up of 13 amino acids. Germline CDR1 SGHAT, CDR2 FQNNGV. Here the CDR3 reads CASSADRNQPQHF. CDR3 nucleotides: TGTGCCAGCAGCGCGGACAGGAATCAGCCCCAGCATTTT.

The chain recombines TRBV28 with TRBJ1-2, with a weak D call TRBD1 (5 bases). V lost 5 bases, J lost 1 base, and 14 bases lay in between. The CDR3 loop spans 15 amino acids. CDR1 MDHEN and CDR2 SYDVKM come from the germline V gene. This CDR3 reads CASSPLGGVNYGYTF. In nucleotides, the CDR3 is TGTGCCAGCAGTCCCTTGGGAGGGGTTAACTATGGCTACACCTTC.

The V call is TRBV6-5, the J call TRBJ2-1; possible D gene TRBD1, 6 bases. From germline, CDR1 is MNHEY and CDR2 SVGAGI. V lost 6 bases and J lost 1, with 10 bases in between. The CDR3 length is 14 residues. The CDR3 bases are TGTGCCAGCAGCCGGGACATGTCCTACAATGAGCAGTTCTTC. Translation: CASSRDMSYNEQFF.

V usage is TRBV30 and J usage is TRBJ1-1; unclear D gene. V dropped 7 bases and J dropped 0 bases, with 12 bases sitting between them. CDR1 GTSNPN and CDR2 SVGIG come from the germline V gene (reference sequence). The CDR3 extends over 13 amino acids. The DNA for the CDR3 is TGTGCCTCGGCGGCGGGCTTGAACACTGAAGCTTTCTTT. Translated, it gives CASAAGLNTEAFF.

This clone is classed as medium-sized. The junction departs from germline at one end; a sequencing error may be responsible. V is TRBV7-9 and J is TRBJ2-7, with 12 bases that match TRBD1. Germline CDR1 and CDR2: SEHNR and FQNEAQ (reference sequence). CDR3 length: 16 amino acids. In DNA form, the CDR3 reads TGTGCCAGCAGCGTAGCGGGACAGGGGGCTTACAACGAGCAGTACTTC. Amino acid sequence: CASSVAGQGAYNEQYF.

The gene calls are TRBV2 and TRBJ1-2; 7 bases align to TRBD1. The germline gives CDR1 SNHLY, CDR2 FYNNEI. The V and J ends lost 2 bases and 3 bases, in that order; junction bases with no gene match: 3. The CDR3 contains 14 residues. CDR3 sequence reads: CASSENRGYYGYTF. The CDR3, as DNA: TGTGCCAGCAGTGAAAACAGGGGTTACTATGGCTACACCTTC.

This clone is a singleton in its sample. The rearrangement uses TRBV5-1 and TRBJ2-7, with 13 bases fitting TRBD2. The CDR3 spans 15 residues. Losses at the gene ends were 3 bases for V and 7 bases for J; bases not matched to a gene: 7. Germline CDR1 reads SGHRS; CDR2 reads YFSETQ. CDR3 sequence reads: CASSSTSGGAREQYF. DNA for the CDR3: TGCGCCAGCAGCTCAACTAGCGGGGGGGCCCGGGAGCAGTACTTC.

The chain links TRBV6-6 to TRBJ1-5, with D unclear. From germline, CDR1 is MNHNY and CDR2 SVGAGI (reference sequence). The CDR3 extends over 14 amino acids. Trimming left V 3 bases short and J 3 bases short, with 9 bases between. The CDR3 DNA is TGTGCCAGCAGTTATGGGCCGAACAATCAGCCCCAGCATTTT. Translation gives CASSYGPNNQPQHF.

This chain connects TRBV27 to TRBJ2-2; 7 bases fit TRBD2. Germline CDR1 is MNHEY and CDR2 is SMNVEV (reference sequence). V shed 6 bases, J shed 2 bases, and the junction held 9 bases outside the gene matches. The CDR3 runs to 16 residues. As DNA, the CDR3 is TGTGCCAGCAGCCTCCACGGGACTACCAACACCGGGGAGCTGTTTTTT. As protein: CASSLHGTTNTGELFF.

This chain connects TRBV27 to TRBJ2-3, with TRBD2 matching over 10 bases. CDR1 MNHEY and CDR2 SMNVEV come from the germline V gene (reference sequence). CDR3 size: 17 residues. V gave up 6 bases and J gave up 0 bases; unmatched junction bases: 9. DNA of the CDR3: TGTGCCAGCAGCCCCCCCAGGACTAGCGGTAGCACAGATACGCAGTATTTT. It is translated as CASSPPRTSGSTDTQYF.

This clone was picked up a small number of times. J is TRBJ1-2 and V is TRBV18; D may be TRBD1 (5 bases). CDR3 length: 15 amino acids. V was pared by 3 bases and J by 6 bases, with 17 bases between. In germline, CDR1 is KGHSH, CDR2 LQKENI. The CDR3 DNA reads TGTGCCAGCTCACCCAAGGGACTGGATTTCGATGGCTACACCTTC. As protein: CASSPKGLDFDGYTF.

This chain joins TRBV11-2 and TRBJ2-3; TRBD2 matches 13 bases. The V gene end was trimmed by 4 bases and the J gene end by 4 bases; junction bases not matched to a gene: 5. The CDR3 is 16 amino acids. The V gene's germline CDR1 is SGHAT and CDR2 FQNNGV. The CDR3: CASSSRTSGGPDTQYF. The CDR3 DNA is TGTGCCAGCAGCTCGCGGACTAGCGGGGGCCCAGATACGCAGTATTTT.

The chain carries TRBV20-1 and TRBJ2-5; tentative D call: TRBD1 (7 bases). Germline-derived CDR1 and CDR2 are DFQATT and SNEGSKA (reference sequence). This CDR3 spans 11 amino acids. Trimming left V 8 bases short and J 4 bases short, with 11 bases between. The DNA of the CDR3 is TGCAGTCGCCAGGGGGGAGAGACCCAGTACTTC. Protein product: CSRQGGETQYF.

V is TRBV10-3 and J is TRBJ1-1; D is perhaps TRBD1 (5 bases). This CDR3 has 13 amino acids. Germline V gene data show CDR1 as ENHRY and CDR2 as SYGVKD. V was trimmed by 7 bases and J by 4 bases, leaving 13 bases between them. The CDR3 DNA is TGTGCCATCATGAAACAGGAGGGCACTGAAGCTTTCTTT. Translating it yields CAIMKQEGTEAFF.

The rearrangement uses TRBV5-5 and TRBJ2-2, with TRBD1 as a possible D gene (5 bases). The CDR3 covers 14 residues. In germline, CDR1 is SGHKS, CDR2 YYEKEE (reference sequence). V shed 0 bases and J shed 6 bases, with 9 bases lying between them. The CDR3 DNA is TGTGCCAGCAGCTTGGGGACATACCCCGGGGAGCTGTTTTTT. This translates into CASSLGTYPGELFF.

The chain recombines TRBV6-5 with TRBJ2-3; TRBD2 matches at 8 bases. The ends lost 6 bases at V and 4 bases at J; junction bases unmatched: 9. The germline V gene has CDR1 MNHEY and CDR2 SVGAGI. The CDR3 extends over 15 amino acids. The DNA for the CDR3 is TGTGCCAGCAGGCAAACGGGGGGGCCGGCAGATACGCAGTATTTT. This encodes CASRQTGGPADTQYF.

The chain couples TRBV28 to TRBJ2-7, with D unclear. The CDR3 covers 13 residues. From germline, CDR1 is MDHEN and CDR2 SYDVKM. Trimming pared 5 bases from V and 6 bases from J, leaving 14 bases between. CDR3 bases: TGTGCCAGCAGTCTCTCATCCCCTAGCGAGCAGTACTTC. This translates into CASSLSSPSEQYF.

V usage is TRBV14 and J usage is TRBJ1-1; 8 bases line up with TRBD1. V trimming: 4 bases; J trimming: 2 bases; junction bases outside the gene matches: 6. This CDR3 spans 15 amino acids. Germline lookup yields CDR1 SGHDN and CDR2 FVKESK. The CDR3 nucleotides read TGTGCCAGCAGCCCCTTGGGGACAGGCAACACTGAAGCTTTCTTT. This gives the protein CASSPLGTGNTEAFF.

In DNA, the CDR3 is TGTGCCAGCAGTGAAAATGGCAGGGTCGGGTCACCCCTCCACTTT. It yields the protein CASSENGRVGSPLHF. The V and J genes are TRBV6-1 and TRBJ1-6; TRBD1 is a possible D gene (5 bases). The CDR3 loop spans 15 amino acids. Trimming left V 2 bases short and J 10 bases short, with 15 bases between. Germline V gene sequence: CDR1 MNHNS, CDR2 SASEGT.

The rearrangement joins TRBV28 to TRBJ2-5; 10 bases map to TRBD1. The germline V gene has CDR1 MDHEN and CDR2 SYDVKM. V lost 4 bases and J lost 4; bases outside the gene matches: 6. The CDR3 is 15 residues long. The CDR3 coding sequence is TGTGCCAGCAGTTCCGGACAGGGGGGGCGAGAGACCCAGTACTTC. Its translation: CASSSGQGGRETQYF. Full variable domain (remainder filled in from reference TRBV28 and TRBJ2-5): DVKVTQSSRYLVKRTGEKVFLECVQDMDHENMFWYRQDPGLGLRLIYFSYDVKMKEKGDIPEGYSVSREKKERFSLILESASTNQTSMYLCASSSGQGGRETQYFGPGTRLLVL.

This clone has a single count. V is TRBV6-5 and J is TRBJ2-7; the match to TRBD2 covers 7 bases. This CDR3 is built from 14 residues. The germline CDR1 and CDR2 sequences are MNHEY and SVGAGI. The J segment lost 6 bases and the V segment lost 4 bases, leaving 9 bases of the junction unmatched. CDR3 coding DNA: TGTGCCAGCAGTTCGGGGGGAGGGGACCGCGAGCAGTACTTC. Its protein is CASSSGGGDREQYF.

This clone was detected only once. CDR3 coding DNA: TGTGCTAGTGGTTCGGGACTAGCGGGGGGGCTCGAGACCCAGTACTTC. It encodes CASGSGLAGGLETQYF. V usage is TRBV12-5 and J usage is TRBJ2-5; 16 bases are shared with TRBD2. CDR3 length: 16 amino acids. The germline V gene has CDR1 LGHNT and CDR2 FRNRAP. V lost 4 bases to trimming and J lost 5 bases; unmatched junction nucleotides: 4.

The CDR3 bases are TGTGCCAGCAGTGAGATAGGGGGGGGCACAGATACGCAGTATTTT. Protein product: CASSEIGGGTDTQYF. The V and J genes are TRBV6-4 and TRBJ2-3; D perhaps matches TRBD2 (7 bases). V shed 3 bases and J shed 1 base, with 11 bases lying between them. The germline V gene has CDR1 MRHNA and CDR2 SNTAGT. The length of the CDR3 is 15 residues.

CDR3 amino acids: CAITAGGRETEAFF. The CDR3 nucleotides are TGTGCCATCACGGCGGGGGGGCGCGAAACTGAAGCTTTCTTT. V gene TRBV10-3 combines with J gene TRBJ1-1, with D perhaps matching TRBD1 (6 bases). Germline assignment: CDR1 ENHRY and CDR2 SYGVKD. The V gene lost 7 bases and the J gene lost 5 bases, with 17 bases spanning the gap. The CDR3 length is 14 residues.

The chain is built from TRBV6-5 and TRBJ2-2; D is possibly TRBD1 (6 bases). The germline V gene has CDR1 MNHEY and CDR2 SVGAGI. The CDR3 spans 13 residues. V gave up 6 bases and J gave up 2 bases, with 7 bases separating them. The CDR3: CASRTGNTGELFF. CDR3 DNA: TGTGCCAGCAGGACAGGCAACACCGGGGAGCTGTTTTTT.

The genes are TRBV18 and TRBJ1-6; no clear D gene. Trimming took 3 bases from V and 6 from J, leaving 12 bases between them. The CDR3 is 15 residues long. Germline V lookup: CDR1 KGHSH, CDR2 LQKENI. CDR3 coding DNA: TGTGCCAGCTCACCCAACAGATCCCGTAATTCACCCCTCCACTTT. It is translated as CASSPNRSRNSPLHF. Drawing the rest from reference TRBV18 and TRBJ1-6, the complete variable domain is NAGVMQNPRHLVRRRGQEARLRCSPMKGHSHVYWYRQLPEEGLKFMVYLQKENIIDESGMPKERFSAEFPKEGPSILRIQQVVRGDSAAYFCASSPNRSRNSPLHFGNGTRLTVT.

The rearrangement links TRBV19 to TRBJ1-2; TRBD1 might be the D (6 bases). Per germline, CDR1 LNHDA and CDR2 SQIVND (reference sequence). The CDR3 has 12 residues. Trimming stripped 9 bases from V and 11 bases from J, with 19 bases between. The CDR3, as DNA: TGTGCCAGCTTATTGCGAGGGGGATCATACACCTTC. It specifies CASLLRGGSYTF.